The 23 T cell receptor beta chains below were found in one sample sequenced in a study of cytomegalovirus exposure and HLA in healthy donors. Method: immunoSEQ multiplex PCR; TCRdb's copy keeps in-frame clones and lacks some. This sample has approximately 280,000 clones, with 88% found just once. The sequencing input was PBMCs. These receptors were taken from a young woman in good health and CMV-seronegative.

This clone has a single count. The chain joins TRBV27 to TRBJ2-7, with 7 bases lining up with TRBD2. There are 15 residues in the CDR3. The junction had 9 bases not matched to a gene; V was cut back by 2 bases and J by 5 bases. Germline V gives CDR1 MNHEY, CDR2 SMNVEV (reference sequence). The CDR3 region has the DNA TGTGCCAGCAGTTTAATCTGGAGCGGGACCCACGAGCAGTACTTC. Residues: CASSLIWSGTHEQYF.

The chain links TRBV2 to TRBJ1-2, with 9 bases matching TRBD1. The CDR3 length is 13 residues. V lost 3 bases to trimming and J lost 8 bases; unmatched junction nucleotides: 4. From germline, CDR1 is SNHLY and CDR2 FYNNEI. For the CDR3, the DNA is TGTGCCAGCAGTGATCGGACAGGGGTCGGCTACACCTTC. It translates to CASSDRTGVGYTF.

The CDR3 loop reads CATSTWTDYGYTF. The CDR3 bases are TGTGCCACCAGCACTTGGACAGACTATGGCTACACCTTC. The chain combines TRBV15 with TRBJ1-2; TRBD1 might be the D (6 bases). V was shortened by 4 bases and J by 3 bases, with 9 bases between the two germline ends. Looked up from germline, CDR1 is LNHNV and CDR2 is YYDKDF (reference sequence). This CDR3 has 13 residues. The whole variable domain, filled in from reference TRBV15 and TRBJ1-2, reads DAMVIQNPRYQVTQFGKPVTLSCSQTLNHNVMYWYQQKSSQAPKLLFHYYDKDFNNEADTPDNFQSRRPNTSFCFLDIRSPGLGDTAMYLCATSTWTDYGYTFGSGTRLTVV.

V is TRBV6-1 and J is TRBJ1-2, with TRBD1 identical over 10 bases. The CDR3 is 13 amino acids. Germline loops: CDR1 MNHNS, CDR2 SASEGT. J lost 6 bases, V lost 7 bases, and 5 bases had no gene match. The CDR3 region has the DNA TGTGCCAGCAATAGACAGGGGGCCCATGGCTACACCTTC. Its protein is CASNRQGAHGYTF.

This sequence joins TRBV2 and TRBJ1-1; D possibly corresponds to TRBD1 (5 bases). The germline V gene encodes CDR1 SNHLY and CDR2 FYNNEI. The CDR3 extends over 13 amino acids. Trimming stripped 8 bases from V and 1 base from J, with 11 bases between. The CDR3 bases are TGTGCCAGCGCCAGGGCCCCGAACACTGAAGCTTTCTTT. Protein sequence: CASARAPNTEAFF.

The CDR3 DNA follows: TGTGCCAGCAGTCGCCGCGGAGCCTACGAGCAGTACTTC. It yields the protein CASSRRGAYEQYF. This chain uses TRBV27 with TRBJ2-7; D call uncertain. V was trimmed by 5 bases and J by 2 bases, leaving 10 bases between them. Germline V gene lookup returns CDR1 MNHEY and CDR2 SMNVEV (reference sequence). The CDR3 loop spans 13 amino acids.

The CDR3 reads CASRRGNSPLHF. CDR3 bases: TGTGCCAGCCGTAGGGGGAATTCACCCCTCCACTTT. The chain employs TRBV9 and TRBJ1-6; weak D call: TRBD1 (6 bases). This CDR3 has 12 residues. The ends were cut back, 7 bases at V and 7 bases at J, with 9 bases in the middle. Germline V gene sequence: CDR1 SGDLS, CDR2 YYNGEE.

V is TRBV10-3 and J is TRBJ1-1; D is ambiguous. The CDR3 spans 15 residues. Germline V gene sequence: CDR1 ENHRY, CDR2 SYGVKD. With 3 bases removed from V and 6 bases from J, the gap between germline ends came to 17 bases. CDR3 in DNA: TGTGCCATCAGTGAAGGTCTAGCGCTGAAAGCTGAAGCTTTCTTT. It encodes CAISEGLALKAEAFF.

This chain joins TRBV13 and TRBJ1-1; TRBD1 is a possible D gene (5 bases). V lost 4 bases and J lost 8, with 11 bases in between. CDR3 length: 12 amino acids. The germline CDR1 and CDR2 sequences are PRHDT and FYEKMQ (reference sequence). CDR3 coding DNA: TGTGCCAGCAGCTCCGGGACTGCAGAAGCTTTCTTT. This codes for CASSSGTAEAFF. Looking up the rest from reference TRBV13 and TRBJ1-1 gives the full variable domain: AAGVIQSPRHLIKEKRETATLKCYPIPRHDTVYWYQQGPGQDPQFLISFYEKMQSDKGSIPDRFSAQQFSDYHSELNMSSLELGDSALYFCASSSGTAEAFFGQGTRLTVV.

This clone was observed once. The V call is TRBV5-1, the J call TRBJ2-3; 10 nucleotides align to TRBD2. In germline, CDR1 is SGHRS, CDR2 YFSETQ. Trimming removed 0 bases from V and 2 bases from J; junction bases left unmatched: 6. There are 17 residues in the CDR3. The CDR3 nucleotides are TGCGCCAGCAGCTTGGCTTTAGCGGGAGGCCCCACAGATACGCAGTATTTT. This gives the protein CASSLALAGGPTDTQYF.

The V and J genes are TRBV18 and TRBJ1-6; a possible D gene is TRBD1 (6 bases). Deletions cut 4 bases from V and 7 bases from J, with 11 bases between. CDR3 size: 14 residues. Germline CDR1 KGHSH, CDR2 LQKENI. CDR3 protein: CASSRIDRNSPLHF. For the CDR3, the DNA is TGTGCCAGCTCACGGATCGACAGGAATTCACCCCTCCACTTT. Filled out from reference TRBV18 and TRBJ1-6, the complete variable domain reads NAGVMQNPRHLVRRRGQEARLRCSPMKGHSHVYWYRQLPEEGLKFMVYLQKENIIDESGMPKERFSAEFPKEGPSILRIQQVVRGDSAAYFCASSRIDRNSPLHFGNGTRLTVT.

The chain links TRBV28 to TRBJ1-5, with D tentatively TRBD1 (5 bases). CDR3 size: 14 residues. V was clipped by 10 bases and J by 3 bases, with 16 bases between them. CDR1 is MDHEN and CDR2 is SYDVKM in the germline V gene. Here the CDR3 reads CATLGGGYNQPQHF. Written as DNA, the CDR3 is TGTGCCACCCTGGGGGGGGGTTACAATCAGCCCCAGCATTTT. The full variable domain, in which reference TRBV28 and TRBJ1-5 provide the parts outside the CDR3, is DVKVTQSSRYLVKRTGEKVFLECVQDMDHENMFWYRQDPGLGLRLIYFSYDVKMKEKGDIPEGYSVSREKKERFSLILESASTNQTSMYLCATLGGGYNQPQHFGDGTRLSIL.

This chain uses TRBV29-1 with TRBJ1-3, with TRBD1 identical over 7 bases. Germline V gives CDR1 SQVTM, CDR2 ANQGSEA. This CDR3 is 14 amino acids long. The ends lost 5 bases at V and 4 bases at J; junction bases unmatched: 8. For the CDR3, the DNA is TGCAGCGTTCTGAAGACAGGGCGAGGAAACACCATATATTTT. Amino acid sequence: CSVLKTGRGNTIYF.

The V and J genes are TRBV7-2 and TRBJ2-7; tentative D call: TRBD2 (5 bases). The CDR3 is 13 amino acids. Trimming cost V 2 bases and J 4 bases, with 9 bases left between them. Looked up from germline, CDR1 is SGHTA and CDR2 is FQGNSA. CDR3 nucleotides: TGTGCCAGCAGCTTAAGCGGAGATTACGAGCAGTACTTC. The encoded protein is CASSLSGDYEQYF. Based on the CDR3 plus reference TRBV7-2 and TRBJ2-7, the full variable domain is GAGVSQSPSNKVTEKGKDVELRCDPISGHTALYWYRQSLGQGLEFLIYFQGNSAPDKSGLPSDRFSAERTGGSVSTLTIQRTQQEDSAVYLCASSLSGDYEQYFGPGTRLTVT.

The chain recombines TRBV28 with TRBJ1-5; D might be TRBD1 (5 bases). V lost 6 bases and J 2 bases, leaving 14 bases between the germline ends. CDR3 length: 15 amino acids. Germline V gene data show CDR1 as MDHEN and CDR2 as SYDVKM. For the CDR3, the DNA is TGTGCCAGCAGGGCTACAGGAGTTCGCAATCAGCCCCAGCATTTT. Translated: CASRATGVRNQPQHF.

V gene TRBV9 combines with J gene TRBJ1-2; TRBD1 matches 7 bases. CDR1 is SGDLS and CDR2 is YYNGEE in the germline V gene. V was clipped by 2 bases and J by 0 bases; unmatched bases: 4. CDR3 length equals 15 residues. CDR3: CASSVATGANYGYTF. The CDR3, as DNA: TGTGCCAGCAGCGTGGCAACAGGGGCTAACTATGGCTACACCTTC.

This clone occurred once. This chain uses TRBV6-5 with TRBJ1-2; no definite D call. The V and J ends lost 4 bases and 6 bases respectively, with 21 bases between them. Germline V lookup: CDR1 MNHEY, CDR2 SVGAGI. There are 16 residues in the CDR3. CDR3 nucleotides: TGTGCCAGCAGTTTTACCCCCGCGACGGTGGGCCATGGCTACACCTTC. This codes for CASSFTPATVGHGYTF.

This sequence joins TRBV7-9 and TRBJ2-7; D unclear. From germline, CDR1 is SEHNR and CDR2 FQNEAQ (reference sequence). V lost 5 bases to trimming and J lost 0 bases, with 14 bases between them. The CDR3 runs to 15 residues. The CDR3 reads CASSPRGSSSYEQYF. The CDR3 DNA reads TGTGCCAGCAGCCCCCGAGGATCAAGCTCCTACGAGCAGTACTTC.

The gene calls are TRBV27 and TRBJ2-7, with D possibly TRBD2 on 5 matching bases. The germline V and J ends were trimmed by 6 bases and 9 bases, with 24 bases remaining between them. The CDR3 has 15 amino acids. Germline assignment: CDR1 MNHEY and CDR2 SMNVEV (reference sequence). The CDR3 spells CASRKGSDPFEAQYF. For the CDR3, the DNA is TGTGCCAGCAGGAAAGGGAGTGACCCGTTTGAGGCGCAGTACTTC.

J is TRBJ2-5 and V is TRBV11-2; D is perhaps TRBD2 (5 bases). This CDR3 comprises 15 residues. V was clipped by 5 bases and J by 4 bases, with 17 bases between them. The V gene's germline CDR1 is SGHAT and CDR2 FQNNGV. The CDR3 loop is CASSRSGRAVETQYF. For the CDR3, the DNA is TGTGCCAGCAGCCGCAGCGGCCGAGCGGTAGAGACCCAGTACTTC. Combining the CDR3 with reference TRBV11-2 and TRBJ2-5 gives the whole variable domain EAGVAQSPRYKIIEKRQSVAFWCNPISGHATLYWYQQILGQGPKLLIQFQNNGVVDDSQLPKDRFSAERLKGVDSTLKIQPAKLEDSAVYLCASSRSGRAVETQYFGPGTRLLVL.

The CDR3: CASRRSWGNAGRTDTQYF. In DNA, the CDR3 is TGTGCCAGCCGACGGTCTTGGGGGAACGCGGGACGCACAGATACGCAGTATTTT. The gene calls are TRBV2 and TRBJ2-3; TRBD2 might be the D (6 bases). V lost 8 bases and J lost 1, with 25 bases in between. The CDR3 extends over 18 amino acids. CDR1 is SNHLY, CDR2 FYNNEI, per germline.

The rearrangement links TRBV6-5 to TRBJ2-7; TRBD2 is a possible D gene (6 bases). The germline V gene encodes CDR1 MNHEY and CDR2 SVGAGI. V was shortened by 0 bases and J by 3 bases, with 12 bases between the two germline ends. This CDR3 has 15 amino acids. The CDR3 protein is CASSYSGSGRYEQYF. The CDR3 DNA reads TGTGCCAGCAGTTACTCCGGGAGCGGACGCTACGAGCAGTACTTC.

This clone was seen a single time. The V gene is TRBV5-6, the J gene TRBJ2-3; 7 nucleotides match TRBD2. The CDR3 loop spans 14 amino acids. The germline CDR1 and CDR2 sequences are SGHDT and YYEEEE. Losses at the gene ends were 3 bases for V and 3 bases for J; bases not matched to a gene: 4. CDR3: CASSSGGNTDTQYF. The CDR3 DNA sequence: TGTGCCAGCAGCTCGGGGGGTAATACAGATACGCAGTATTTT.